A selection of T cell receptor beta chains follows, all from one sample in a study of cytomegalovirus exposure and HLA in healthy donors. This table comes from immunoSEQ multiplex PCR, and its TCRdb copy is limited to in-frame clones, with some not included. The sample includes 120,000 to 150,000 clones, 79% seen only once; the top ten take roughly 6.7%. The sequenced sample was PBMCs. The receptors derive from a woman aged 40 to 50 in good health and CMV-seropositive. The CDR3 runs from the conserved cysteine through the conserved F or W. D genes are given only for firm matches. Size is stated for part of the rows, as once, few or many counts, or as a class when the clone is expanded.

j_gene: TRBJ1-1
v_gene: TRBV5-1
abundance: -
d_gene: -
CDR3nt: TGCGCCAGCCAGGGCCACACTGAAGCTTTCTTT
CDR3aa: CASQGHTEAFF

j_gene: TRBJ2-7
v_gene: TRBV6-1
abundance: -
d_gene: TRBD2
CDR3nt: TGTGCCAGCAGCGGGACTAGCGGTCCTTACGAGCAGTACTTC
CDR3aa: CASSGTSGPYEQYF

j_gene: TRBJ2-7
v_gene: TRBV6-5
abundance: -
d_gene: TRBD2
CDR3nt: TGTGCCAGCAGGGCCGGGACTAGTCTTCACGAGCAGTACTTC
CDR3aa: CASRAGTSLHEQYF

j_gene: TRBJ2-3
v_gene: TRBV21-1
abundance: -
d_gene: -
CDR3nt: TGTGCCAGCAGAGGGACTAGCGGGGGCCCCGTGAGCACAGATACGCAGTATTTT
CDR3aa: CASRGTSGGPVSTDTQYF

j_gene: TRBJ1-3
v_gene: TRBV5-1
abundance: -
d_gene: -
CDR3nt: TGCGCCAGCAAAGGGGGTACTGGAAACACCATATATTTT
CDR3aa: CASKGGTGNTIYF

j_gene: TRBJ2-7
v_gene: TRBV28
abundance: -
d_gene: TRBD1
CDR3nt: TGTGCCAGCAGGGCCACAGGGGGCAGGGGTTACGAGCAGTACTTC
CDR3aa: CASRATGGRGYEQYF

j_gene: TRBJ2-7
v_gene: TRBV5-4
abundance: few
d_gene: -
CDR3nt: TGTGCCAGCAGCTCCCTCGGGGAGGAGCTCCCCTACGAGCAGTACTTC
CDR3aa: CASSSLGEELPYEQYF

j_gene: TRBJ2-3
v_gene: TRBV5-1
abundance: -
d_gene: TRBD2
CDR3nt: TGCGCCAGCAGCTGGACTAGCGGGGTGTCCGATACGCAGTATTTT
CDR3aa: CASSWTSGVSDTQYF

j_gene: TRBJ2-2
v_gene: TRBV11-2
abundance: -
d_gene: -
CDR3nt: TGTGCCAGCAGCTTAGAGGCAGAATACACCGGGGAGCTGTTTTTT
CDR3aa: CASSLEAEYTGELFF

j_gene: TRBJ2-7
v_gene: TRBV10-3
abundance: few
d_gene: TRBD1
CDR3nt: TGTGCCATTCGACAGGGCGGCCAGGACGAGCAGTACTTC
CDR3aa: CAIRQGGQDEQYF

j_gene: TRBJ2-1
v_gene: TRBV14
abundance: once
d_gene: -
CDR3nt: TGTGCCAGCAGCCAATTATCTAGCTCTAAGAATGAGCAGTTCTTC
CDR3aa: CASSQLSSSKNEQFF

j_gene: TRBJ1-1
v_gene: TRBV10-2
abundance: -
d_gene: -
CDR3nt: TGCGCCAGCAGTACAGGGCGAACTGAAGCTTTCTTT
CDR3aa: CASSTGRTEAFF

j_gene: TRBJ1-1
v_gene: TRBV15
abundance: few
d_gene: TRBD1
CDR3nt: TGTGCCACCAGCAGAGAAAGAGCAGGGGGGAACACTGAAGCTTTCTTT
CDR3aa: CATSRERAGGNTEAFF

j_gene: TRBJ1-5
v_gene: TRBV4-1
abundance: -
d_gene: -
CDR3nt: TGCGCCAGCAGCCAAGATCCACTCGAGGGAAGTGGCAATCAGCCCCAGCATTTT
CDR3aa: CASSQDPLEGSGNQPQHF

j_gene: TRBJ1-3
v_gene: TRBV18
abundance: -
d_gene: -
CDR3nt: TGTGCCAGCTTCACGGGGGTTCCAAGCTCTGGAAACACCATATATTTT
CDR3aa: CASFTGVPSSGNTIYF

j_gene: TRBJ2-2
v_gene: TRBV6-1
abundance: -
d_gene: TRBD1
CDR3nt: TGTGCCAGCAGATCAGGGGGAGCGAACACCGGGGAGCTGTTTTTT
CDR3aa: CASRSGGANTGELFF

j_gene: TRBJ2-5
v_gene: TRBV27
abundance: few
d_gene: TRBD2
CDR3nt: TGTGCCAGCAGTTTATCGAGACTAGCGGGAGAGACCCAGTACTTC
CDR3aa: CASSLSRLAGETQYF

j_gene: TRBJ2-1
v_gene: TRBV6-6
abundance: -
d_gene: -
CDR3nt: TGTGCCAGCAGTTCTTCCGGGGGTTCTAACAATGAGCAGTTCTTC
CDR3aa: CASSSSGGSNNEQFF

j_gene: TRBJ1-3
v_gene: TRBV7-6
abundance: -
d_gene: TRBD1
CDR3nt: TGTGCCAGCAGCGACGGACAGGGAACTGGAAACACCATATATTTT
CDR3aa: CASSDGQGTGNTIYF

j_gene: TRBJ1-6
v_gene: TRBV23-1
abundance: -
d_gene: -
CDR3nt: TGCGCCAGCAGTCCGAGGTGTTCACCCCTCCACTTT
CDR3aa: CASSPRCSPLHF

j_gene: TRBJ2-3
v_gene: TRBV7-3
abundance: -
d_gene: -
CDR3nt: TGTGCCAGCAGCTTATATGCCAGGGCGACGTTTGCGGATACGCAGTATTTT
CDR3aa: CASSLYARATFADTQYF

j_gene: TRBJ1-1
v_gene: TRBV27
abundance: once
d_gene: -
CDR3nt: TGTGCCAGCAGTGCGAGTACAGGGACCATGAACACTGAAGCTTTCTTT
CDR3aa: CASSASTGTMNTEAFF

j_gene: TRBJ2-1
v_gene: TRBV9
abundance: -
d_gene: TRBD2
CDR3nt: TGTGCCAGCAGCGGAGGGACTAGCGGGGGGGGATGGAATGAGCAGTTCTTC
CDR3aa: CASSGGTSGGGWNEQFF

j_gene: TRBJ2-5
v_gene: TRBV30
abundance: -
d_gene: -
CDR3nt: TGTGCCTGGAGTCCGCACTACGGGGGCCAAGAGACCCAGTACTTC
CDR3aa: CAWSPHYGGQETQYF

j_gene: TRBJ2-5
v_gene: TRBV2
abundance: -
d_gene: -
CDR3nt: TGTGCCAGCAGCCCGGGACTTCAAGAGACCCAGTACTTC
CDR3aa: CASSPGLQETQYF

j_gene: TRBJ1-2
v_gene: TRBV7-2
abundance: -
d_gene: -
CDR3nt: TGTGCCAGCAGCTCCTCTGGGGTGGACGTAAGGGAGTTATATGGCTACACCTTC
CDR3aa: CASSSSGVDVRELYGYTF

j_gene: TRBJ1-5
v_gene: TRBV16
abundance: -
d_gene: -
CDR3nt: TGTGCCAGCAGCCAATCTAGCGGAAGGGCTCAGCCCCAGCATTTT
CDR3aa: CASSQSSGRAQPQHF

j_gene: TRBJ2-2
v_gene: TRBV6-6
abundance: -
d_gene: -
CDR3nt: TGTGCCAGCAGTTATCAGTTGAACACCGGGGAGCTGTTTTTT
CDR3aa: CASSYQLNTGELFF

j_gene: TRBJ2-2
v_gene: TRBV4-1
abundance: few
d_gene: -
CDR3nt: TGCGCCAGCAGCCCCAGTGGACGGGGAGTAAACACCGGGGAGCTGTTTTTT
CDR3aa: CASSPSGRGVNTGELFF

j_gene: TRBJ2-3
v_gene: TRBV5-1
abundance: once
d_gene: TRBD1
CDR3nt: TGCGCCAGCAGCCCAGGGGGAGCTAGCACAGATACGCAGTATTTT
CDR3aa: CASSPGGASTDTQYF

j_gene: TRBJ2-3
v_gene: TRBV5-1
abundance: -
d_gene: TRBD1
CDR3nt: TGCGCCAGCAGCAGAGCCGGGACAGGGCATCGCACAGATACGCAGTATTTT
CDR3aa: CASSRAGTGHRTDTQYF

j_gene: TRBJ2-1
v_gene: TRBV9
abundance: -
d_gene: TRBD2
CDR3nt: TGTGCCAGCAGCGCCACCAGCCAGCGGGGGGGCCGAAATGAGCAGTTCTTC
CDR3aa: CASSATSQRGGRNEQFF

j_gene: TRBJ1-1
v_gene: TRBV10-3
abundance: -
d_gene: TRBD1
CDR3nt: TGTGCCACCGGACAGGGAATGGGGAACACTGAAGCTTTCTTT
CDR3aa: CATGQGMGNTEAFF

j_gene: TRBJ1-1
v_gene: TRBV7-3
abundance: -
d_gene: -
CDR3nt: TGTGCCAGCAGCCGACCGGGAGGGGCATTGATTGCTTTCTTT
CDR3aa: CASSRPGGALIAFF

j_gene: TRBJ2-1
v_gene: TRBV5-4
abundance: few
d_gene: TRBD2
CDR3nt: TGTGCCTCAAGGAGCGGGGGGCCTCCCAATGAGCAGTTCTTC
CDR3aa: CASRSGGPPNEQFF

j_gene: TRBJ2-3
v_gene: TRBV5-1
abundance: -
d_gene: -
CDR3nt: TGCGCCAGCGGGTCCTCCGCGGGAAGCCCCACAGATACGCAGTATTTT
CDR3aa: CASGSSAGSPTDTQYF

j_gene: TRBJ2-2
v_gene: TRBV5-1
abundance: -
d_gene: TRBD2
CDR3nt: TGCGCCAGCAGCCCTCGGACTAGCGGGGGGTTGAGCGGGGAGCTGTTTTTT
CDR3aa: CASSPRTSGGLSGELFF

j_gene: TRBJ1-3
v_gene: TRBV27
abundance: -
d_gene: -
CDR3nt: TGTGCCAAACCGCTTAGATCACAGGGTTGTGGAAACACCATATATTTT
CDR3aa: CAKPLRSQGCGNTIYF

j_gene: TRBJ1-4
v_gene: TRBV2
abundance: -
d_gene: -
CDR3nt: TGTGCCAGCAGTGTTGCCAGGGAGGGTGAAAAACTGTTTTTT
CDR3aa: CASSVAREGEKLFF

j_gene: TRBJ1-5
v_gene: TRBV28
abundance: -
d_gene: -
CDR3nt: TGTGCCAGCAGTTTAGGACAGTTCAATCAGCCCCAGCATTTT
CDR3aa: CASSLGQFNQPQHF

j_gene: TRBJ1-5
v_gene: TRBV28
abundance: -
d_gene: TRBD1
CDR3nt: TGTGCCAGCAGCTCCCCCCGACAGGGGGCAAGTCAGCCCCAGCATTTT
CDR3aa: CASSSPRQGASQPQHF

j_gene: TRBJ1-6
v_gene: TRBV5-1
abundance: -
d_gene: TRBD1
CDR3nt: TGCGCCAGCAGCTCAACAGGGGGCGTGGATTCACCCCTCCACTTT
CDR3aa: CASSSTGGVDSPLHF

j_gene: TRBJ1-1
v_gene: TRBV14
abundance: -
d_gene: -
CDR3nt: TGTGCCAGCAGCCAAGCTCGGGGGATAACTGAAGCTTTCTTT
CDR3aa: CASSQARGITEAFF

j_gene: TRBJ2-7
v_gene: TRBV14
abundance: -
d_gene: -
CDR3nt: TGTGCCAGCAGCCAAGATCTCGAGCAGTACTTC
CDR3aa: CASSQDLEQYF

j_gene: TRBJ1-2
v_gene: TRBV6-5
abundance: -
d_gene: -
CDR3nt: TGTGCCAGCAGTCCCGGGACAACATTTGGCTACACCTTC
CDR3aa: CASSPGTTFGYTF

j_gene: TRBJ2-1
v_gene: TRBV28
abundance: -
d_gene: TRBD1
CDR3nt: TGTGCCAGCAGTTTCGACAGGGGGCGATTTGAGCAGTTCTTC
CDR3aa: CASSFDRGRFEQFF

j_gene: TRBJ2-7
v_gene: TRBV28
abundance: -
d_gene: TRBD2
CDR3nt: TGTGCCAGCAGATCCCCCCGGCTAGCGGTGTCCTACGAGCAGTACTTC
CDR3aa: CASRSPRLAVSYEQYF

j_gene: TRBJ1-3
v_gene: TRBV19
abundance: -
d_gene: -
CDR3nt: TGTGCCAGTAGACAAGTAGCGCGCTCTGGAAACACCATATATTTT
CDR3aa: CASRQVARSGNTIYF

j_gene: TRBJ2-5
v_gene: TRBV5-1
abundance: -
d_gene: -
CDR3nt: TGCGCCAGCAGCGCCCCACGAGGCGCGCCCCACCAAGAGACCCAGTACTTC
CDR3aa: CASSAPRGAPHQETQYF

j_gene: TRBJ2-7
v_gene: TRBV20-1
abundance: once
d_gene: -
CDR3nt: TGCAGTGCTAGCGGGACCTACGAGCAGTACTTC
CDR3aa: CSASGTYEQYF

j_gene: TRBJ2-3
v_gene: TRBV5-1
abundance: -
d_gene: TRBD1
CDR3nt: TGCGCCAGCAGCTTAAACAGGGGGGGCACAGATACGCAGTATTTT
CDR3aa: CASSLNRGGTDTQYF

j_gene: TRBJ1-1
v_gene: TRBV30
abundance: -
d_gene: TRBD1
CDR3nt: TGTGCCTGGCAATCGGGACAGTCGAACACTGAAGCTTTCTTT
CDR3aa: CAWQSGQSNTEAFF

j_gene: TRBJ2-7
v_gene: TRBV6-6
abundance: -
d_gene: TRBD2
CDR3nt: TGTGCCAGCAGGAGCGGGGGTGTAGTCTACGAGCAGTACTTC
CDR3aa: CASRSGGVVYEQYF

j_gene: TRBJ1-2
v_gene: TRBV28
abundance: -
d_gene: TRBD1
CDR3nt: TGTGCCAGCGGAAACTACAGGGGGGACTATGGCTACACCTTC
CDR3aa: CASGNYRGDYGYTF

j_gene: TRBJ1-5
v_gene: TRBV2
abundance: few
d_gene: TRBD1
CDR3nt: TGTGCCAGCAGTAAGTTACAGGGGGCTGGTCAGCCCCAGCATTTT
CDR3aa: CASSKLQGAGQPQHF

j_gene: TRBJ2-1
v_gene: TRBV2
abundance: -
d_gene: TRBD2
CDR3nt: TGTGCCAGCAGTGCGACTAGCGGGGGGTACAATGAGCAGTTCTTC
CDR3aa: CASSATSGGYNEQFF

j_gene: TRBJ2-1
v_gene: TRBV7-6
abundance: -
d_gene: TRBD2
CDR3nt: TGTGCCAGCGGCGCGGGACTAGAGCAGTTCTTC
CDR3aa: CASGAGLEQFF

j_gene: TRBJ1-1
v_gene: TRBV6-4
abundance: -
d_gene: -
CDR3nt: TGTGCCAGCAGGGGCCCCTTAAGCACTGAAGCTTTCTTT
CDR3aa: CASRGPLSTEAFF

j_gene: TRBJ2-3
v_gene: TRBV9
abundance: -
d_gene: TRBD2
CDR3nt: TGTGCCAGCAGCGGACCCGGGGGGGGAGGGGCCACAGATACGCAGTATTTT
CDR3aa: CASSGPGGGGATDTQYF